This TCR beta chain stems from a study of shared clonotypes between healthy human individuals. Study conclusions and caveats: Rarefaction indicated that sorted-subset sequencing remained incomplete although depth was large.

This CDR3 is built from 16 residues. The trim removed 0 bases at V and 7 bases at J, leaving 9 bases unmatched. Germline-derived CDR1 and CDR2 are MGHRA and YSYEKL. Method: immunoSEQ multiplex PCR; TCRdb's copy keeps in-frame clones and lacks some. The repertoire holds millions of clones, with approximately 93% as singletons. With respect to this clone: Its antigen is unknown.

The sequence was obtained from a man between 18 and 35 years old in good health. Some clones in this sample may be carry-over from other donors' samples. The specimen sequenced was naive CD4+ T cells from PBMCs. Specified subset: CD45RA+ positively selected. The V call is TRBV4-1, the J call TRBJ2-1; TRBD2 matches at 7 bases. The CDR3 reads CASSQDEAGVYNEQFF. CDR3 DNA: TGCGCCAGCAGCCAAGACGAGGCGGGAGTTTATAATGAGCAGTTCTTC.